Following are 5 T cell receptor beta chains from one sample sequenced in a study of response to subunit inactivated influenza vaccine. In TCRdb, the RT-PCR reads were re-called with MiXCR into one record per CDR3 protein. This sample yields hundreds of thousands of distinct CDR3 sequences, of which about a fifth are seen a single time; roughly 10% belongs to the top ten. The source was PBMCs from blood, collected around 22 months after vaccination. Receptors originate from a man between 50 and 75 years old who received an inactivated influenza vaccine.

The chain employs TRBV10-3 and TRBJ2-2, with a possible D match to TRBD2 (5 bases). Trimming left V 4 bases short and J 5 bases short, with 5 bases between. The germline CDR1 and CDR2 sequences are ENHRY and SYGVKD. The CDR3 totals 12 residues. The CDR3 loop is CAISGTTGELFF. As DNA, the CDR3 is TGTGCCATCAGTGGGACTACCGGGGAGCTGTTTTTT.

By its share, this clonotype is medium-sized. The chain recombines TRBV7-3 with TRBJ1-1; D uncertain. Germline V CDR1 and CDR2: SGHTA, FQGTGA. This CDR3 is 13 amino acids long. Trimming removed 4 bases at V and 5 bases at J, with 11 bases between. The DNA for the CDR3 is TGTGCCAGCAGCTCATTCCCGGGAACTGAAGCTTTCTTT. Translated, it gives CASSSFPGTEAFF.

The V gene is TRBV2, the J gene TRBJ2-2; D possibly corresponds to TRBD1 (6 bases). The germline gives CDR1 SNHLY, CDR2 FYNNEI. This CDR3 contains 15 residues. Between the trimmed V and J ends, which lost 5 bases and 4 bases, there was a span of 14 bases. The CDR3 reads CASSSTGSGTGELFF. CDR3 DNA: TGTGCCAGCAGTTCAACAGGGTCGGGCACCGGGGAGCTGTTTTTT.

This clonotype was found a few times. Mismatch with germline at one junction end may stem from a read error. This chain links TRBV12-3 or TRBV12-4 with TRBJ1-1, with D possibly being TRBD1 (5 bases). The CDR3 runs 13 residues. The CDR3 sequence is CASSPRVNTEALF. Written as DNA, the CDR3 is TGTGCCAGCAGTCCCAGGGTTAACACTGAAGCTTTATTT.

Only a few counts were recorded for this clonotype. As DNA, the CDR3 is TGTGCCAGTCGCCTCAGGGAGGGGGCCAATCAGCCCCAGCATTTT. Translating it yields CASRLREGANQPQHF. J is TRBJ1-5 and V is TRBV2, with 7 bases aligning to TRBD1. The CDR3 is 15 amino acids. Germline trimming cut 9 bases from V and 3 bases from J; bases unmatched to any gene: 11. Per germline, CDR1 SNHLY and CDR2 FYNNEI.